This TCR beta chain derives from a study of blood T cell repertoires in COVID-19. CDR1 is LNHNV, CDR2 YYDKDF, per germline (reference sequence). Trimming cost V 0 bases and J 4 bases; bases outside gene matches: 4. The CDR3 is made up of 15 amino acids. Sequenced by immunoSEQ multiplex PCR; TCRdb stores in-frame clones only, minus some. This table has fewer than 600,000 clones, approximately 89% appearing once. Sequencing used peripheral blood. The receptor was isolated from a man aged 18 to 29 with COVID-19, enrolled during active disease. V and J are TRBV15 and TRBJ2-7, with TRBD2 identical over 9 bases. The CDR3 DNA is TGTGCCACCAGCAGAGAAAGCGGGAGGTATTACGAGCAGTACTTC. Translated, it gives CATSRESGRYYEQYF. Full variable domain (remainder filled in from reference TRBV15 and TRBJ2-7): DAMVIQNPRYQVTQFGKPVTLSCSQTLNHNVMYWYQQKSSQAPKLLFHYYDKDFNNEADTPDNFQSRRPNTSFCFLDIRSPGLGDTAMYLCATSRESGRYYEQYFGPGTRLTVT.